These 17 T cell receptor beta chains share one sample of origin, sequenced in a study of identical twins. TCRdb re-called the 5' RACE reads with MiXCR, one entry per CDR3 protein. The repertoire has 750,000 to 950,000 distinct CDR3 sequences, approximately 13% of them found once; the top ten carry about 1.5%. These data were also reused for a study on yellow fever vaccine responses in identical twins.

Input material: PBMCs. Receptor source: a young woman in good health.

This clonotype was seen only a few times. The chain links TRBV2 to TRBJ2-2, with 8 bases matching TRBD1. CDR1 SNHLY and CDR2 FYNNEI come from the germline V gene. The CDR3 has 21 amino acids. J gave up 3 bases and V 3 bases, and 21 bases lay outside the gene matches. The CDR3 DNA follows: TGTGCCAGCAGTGACAATCCTACCGGACAGGGCCCCACGTCGGACACCGGGGAGCTGTTTTTT. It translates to CASSDNPTGQGPTSDTGELFF.

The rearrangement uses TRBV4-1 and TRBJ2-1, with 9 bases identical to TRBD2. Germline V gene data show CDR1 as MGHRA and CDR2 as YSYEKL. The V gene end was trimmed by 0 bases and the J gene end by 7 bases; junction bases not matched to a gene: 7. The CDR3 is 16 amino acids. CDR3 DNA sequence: TGCGCCAGCAGCCAAGATATTAGCGGGAGATGGAATGAGCAGTTCTTC. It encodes CASSQDISGRWNEQFF.

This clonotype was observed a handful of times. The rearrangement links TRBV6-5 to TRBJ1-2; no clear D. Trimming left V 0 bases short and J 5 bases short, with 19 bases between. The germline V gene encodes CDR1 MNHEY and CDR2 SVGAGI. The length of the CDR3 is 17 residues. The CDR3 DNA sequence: TGTGCCAGCAGTTACTCGACATACCCTCAAGCCTTATATGGCTACACCTTC. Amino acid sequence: CASSYSTYPQALYGYTF.

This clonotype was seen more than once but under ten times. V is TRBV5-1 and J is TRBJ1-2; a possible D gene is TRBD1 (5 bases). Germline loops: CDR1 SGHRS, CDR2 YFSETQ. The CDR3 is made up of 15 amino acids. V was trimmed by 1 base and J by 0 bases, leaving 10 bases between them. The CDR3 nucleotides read TGCGCCAGCAGCTTGTCGTGGGGCACTAACTATGGCTACACCTTC. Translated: CASSLSWGTNYGYTF.

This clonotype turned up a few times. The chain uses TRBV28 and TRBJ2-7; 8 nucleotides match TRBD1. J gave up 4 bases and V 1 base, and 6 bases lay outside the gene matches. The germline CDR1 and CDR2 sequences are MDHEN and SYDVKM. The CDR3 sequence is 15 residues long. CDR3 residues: CASSLSRTGLYEQYV. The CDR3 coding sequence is TGTGCCAGCAGTTTATCCCGGACAGGGTTGTACGAGCAGTACGTC.

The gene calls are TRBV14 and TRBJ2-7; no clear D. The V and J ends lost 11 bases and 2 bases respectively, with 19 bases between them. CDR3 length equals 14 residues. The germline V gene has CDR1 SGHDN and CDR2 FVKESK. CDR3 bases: TGTGCCTCGGCTCGGGTCGCGCGGACCTACGAGCAGTACTTC. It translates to CASARVARTYEQYF.

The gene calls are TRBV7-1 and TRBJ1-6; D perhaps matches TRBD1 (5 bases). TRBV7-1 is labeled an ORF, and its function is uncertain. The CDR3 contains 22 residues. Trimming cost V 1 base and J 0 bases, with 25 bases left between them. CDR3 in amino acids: CASSSGMPGPSLLSSYNSPLHF. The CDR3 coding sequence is TGTGCCAGCAGCTCAGGGATGCCGGGACCCTCCCTGCTGAGCTCCTATAATTCACCCCTCCACTTT.

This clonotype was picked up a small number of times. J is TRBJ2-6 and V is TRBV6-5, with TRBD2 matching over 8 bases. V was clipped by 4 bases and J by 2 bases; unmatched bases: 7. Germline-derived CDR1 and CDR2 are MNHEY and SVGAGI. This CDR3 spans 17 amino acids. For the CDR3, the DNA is TGTGCCAGCAGTTTGGCCGGGAGGGCGGCTGGGGCCAACGTCCTGACTTTC. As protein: CASSLAGRAAGANVLTF.

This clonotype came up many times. The CDR3 is CASSLRTSGQETQYF. DNA of the CDR3: TGTGCCAGCAGTCTCCGGACTAGCGGACAAGAGACCCAGTACTTC. V usage is TRBV12-3 or TRBV12-4 and J usage is TRBJ2-5; TRBD2 matches 10 bases. This CDR3 is 15 amino acids long. Unmatched junction bases numbered 5, after V lost 5 bases and J lost 2 bases.

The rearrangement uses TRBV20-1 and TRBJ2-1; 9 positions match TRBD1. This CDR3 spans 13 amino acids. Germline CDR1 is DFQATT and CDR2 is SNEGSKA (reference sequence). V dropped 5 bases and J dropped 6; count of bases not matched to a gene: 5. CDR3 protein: CSAGTGYLNEQFF. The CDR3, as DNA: TGCAGTGCTGGGACAGGGTATCTCAATGAGCAGTTCTTC.

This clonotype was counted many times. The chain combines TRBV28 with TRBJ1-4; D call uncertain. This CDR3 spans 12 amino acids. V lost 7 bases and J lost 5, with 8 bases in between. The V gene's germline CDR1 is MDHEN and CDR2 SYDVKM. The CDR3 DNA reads TGTGCCAGCACGATGAGGAATGAAAAACTGTTTTTT. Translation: CASTMRNEKLFF.

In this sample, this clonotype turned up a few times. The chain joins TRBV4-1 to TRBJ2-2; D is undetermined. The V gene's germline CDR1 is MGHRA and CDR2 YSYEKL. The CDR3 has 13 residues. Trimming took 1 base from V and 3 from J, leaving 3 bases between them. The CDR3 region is CASSQGYTGELFF. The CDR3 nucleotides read TGCGCCAGCAGCCAAGGGTACACCGGGGAGCTGTTTTTT.

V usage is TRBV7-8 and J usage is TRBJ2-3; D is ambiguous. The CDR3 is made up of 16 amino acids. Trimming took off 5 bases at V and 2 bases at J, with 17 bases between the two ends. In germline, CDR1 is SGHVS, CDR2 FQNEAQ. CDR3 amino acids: CASSPLSITATDTQYF. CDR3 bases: TGTGCCAGCAGCCCATTATCAATTACAGCCACAGATACGCAGTATTTT.

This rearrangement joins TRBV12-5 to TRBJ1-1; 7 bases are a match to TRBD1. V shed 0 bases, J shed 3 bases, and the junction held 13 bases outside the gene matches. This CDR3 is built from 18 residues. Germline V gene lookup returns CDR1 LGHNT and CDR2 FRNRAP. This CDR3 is CASGLVSTGAVSHTEAFF. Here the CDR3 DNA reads TGTGCTAGTGGTTTGGTATCAACAGGGGCGGTCTCCCACACTGAAGCTTTCTTT. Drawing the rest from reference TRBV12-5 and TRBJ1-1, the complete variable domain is DARVTQTPRHKVTEMGQEVTMRCQPILGHNTVFWYRQTMMQGLELLAYFRNRAPLDDSGMPKDRFSAEMPDATLATLKIQPSEPRDSAVYFCASGLVSTGAVSHTEAFFGQGTRLTVV.

Here the CDR3 reads CASTPAVASNTDTQYF. The DNA for the CDR3 is TGCGCCAGCACTCCTGCAGTGGCTTCGAACACAGATACGCAGTATTTT. The chain combines TRBV5-1 with TRBJ2-3; no clear D gene. V was pared by 6 bases and J by 2 bases, with 19 bases between. There are 16 residues in the CDR3. Germline V lookup: CDR1 SGHRS, CDR2 YFSETQ. Full variable domain (missing parts from reference TRBV5-1 and TRBJ2-3): KAGVTQTPRYLIKTRGQQVTLSCSPISGHRSVSWYQQTPGQGLQFLFEYFSETQRNKGNFPGRFSGRQFSNSRSEMNVSTLELGDSALYLCASTPAVASNTDTQYFGPGTRLTVL.

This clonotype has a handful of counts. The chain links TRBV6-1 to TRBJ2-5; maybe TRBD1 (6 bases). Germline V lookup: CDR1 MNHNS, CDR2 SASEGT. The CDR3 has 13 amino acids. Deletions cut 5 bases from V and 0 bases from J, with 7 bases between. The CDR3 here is CASSRQDQETQYF. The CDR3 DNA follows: TGTGCCAGCAGTCGACAGGACCAAGAGACCCAGTACTTC.

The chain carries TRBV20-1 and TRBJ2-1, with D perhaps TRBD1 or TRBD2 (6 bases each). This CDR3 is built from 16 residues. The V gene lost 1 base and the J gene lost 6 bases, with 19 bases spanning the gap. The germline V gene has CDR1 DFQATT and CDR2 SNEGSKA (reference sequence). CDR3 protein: CSARGVGAGMINEQFF. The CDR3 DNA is TGCAGTGCTAGAGGGGTGGGGGCGGGAATGATCAATGAGCAGTTCTTC.